This T cell receptor (beta chain) stems from a study of blood T cell repertoires in COVID-19 (dated by TCRdb to 2018 to 2020). In terms of the full investigation: Samples covering the acute and convalescent phases of COVID-19 were provided by collaborators in the United States, Italy and Spain. The prospective study material was composed of cDNA or gDNA derived from T cells, B-cell-depleted T cells, or PBMCs. Deeply sampled blood TCRbeta repertoires from subjects exposed to, actively infected with, or recovered from COVID-19 were included in the dataset. The repertoires were released in a freely available public database intended as a resource for research on the immune response to SARS-CoV-2. Samples came from the ongoing ImmuneRACE study (first 160 participants) plus 1,254 subjects from 6 global collaborators. Nearly every sample came with metadata listing a de-identified subject ID, COVID-19 status, age in years and sex. HLA class I and class II types, where available, came from metadata supplied by the sample provider rather than from assay-based typing. Overall study outcomes, separate from this receptor: Clinical and demographic metadata were provided uncurated, with the amount varying by source and participant.

Via the germline V gene, CDR1 is SGHRS and CDR2 YFSETQ. The CDR3 goes from the cysteine to the phenylalanine over 13 residues. Only the CDR3 region is kept as DNA, spanning 39 bases read in frame from base 1. Trimming removed 4 bases from V and 6 bases from J; the gene matches leave 6 bases unexplained. Each collaborating institution followed its own protocols to collect whole blood in K2EDTA tubes. For TCRbeta analysis, collaborators shipped samples as frozen whole blood, isolated PBMCs, or DNA extracted from either of those sample types. TCRbeta CDR3 regions were amplified from genomic DNA by means of the immunoSEQ Assay, a bias-controlled multiplex PCR. Under the source paper's analysis protocol: Nucleated cell counts per sample were estimated from amplification of reference gene primers within the assay. To quantify the absolute abundance of each unique TCRbeta CDR3 rearrangement, sequence reads were collapsed and filtered. For each sample, productive Simpson clonality was calculated by taking the square root of Simpson's diversity index across productive rearrangements. TCRdb holds this immuneACCESS table with in-frame rearrangements only. Some clones are missing; in checked studies, unresolved V genes explain under half, and the rest has no known cause. V and J calls and clone size follow that table, whereas D and trimming were derived from the DNA. Across this sample there are more than 100,000 clones, with 82% seen only once. About 4.5% of the sample comes from the top ten.

Comments on this clone: Its antigen is still unknown. The sample holds no much larger clone one base away, and base qualities are not on file.

The V gene is TRBV5-1 and the J gene is TRBJ1-1; TRBD1 matches 7 bases in the middle. This TCR was sampled from a woman aged 70 to 79 with acute or convalescent COVID-19. Specimen: peripheral blood. The nucleotides are TGCGCCAGCAGCCCAGGGGGTGGCGCTGAAGCTTTCTTT. The resulting protein is CASSPGGGAEAFF.